This is a list of T cell receptor beta chains from one sample in a study of T cell responses to AZD1222 COVID-19 vaccine. Clones were sequenced by immunoSEQ multiplex PCR, and TCRdb holds only the in-frame ones, with some missing. The sample has under 150,000 clones, about 93% seen once. This specimen consisted of peripheral blood, obtained on day 0 of AZD1222 vaccination. These receptors came from an adult in good health. The CDR3 runs from the conserved cysteine through the conserved F or W. D genes are given only for firm matches. Expanded clones are given a class, and other clones once, few, many or no size at all.

j_call	v_call	clone_size	d_call	cdr3_nt	cdr3_aa
TRBJ2-7	TRBV2	NA	NA	TGTGCCAGCAGGAGGGACTCTTACGAGCAGTACTTC	CASRRDSYEQYF
TRBJ1-2	TRBV6-5	few	NA	TGTGCCAGCACGGATCGGCGTAGGGGAAACTATGGCTACACCTTC	CASTDRRRGNYGYTF
TRBJ2-2	TRBV11-3	NA	NA	TGTGCCAGCAGCTTAGATCTGGGACAACCCAACACCGGGGAGCTGTTTTTT	CASSLDLGQPNTGELFF
TRBJ2-1	TRBV5-6	NA	NA	TGTGCCAGCAGTTTAATAGGTTCCAATGAGCAGTTCTTC	CASSLIGSNEQFF
TRBJ2-3	TRBV19	NA	TRBD2	TGTGCCAGTAGTGCGCCTAGCGGGGGGACTACAGATACGCAGTATTTT	CASSAPSGGTTDTQYF
TRBJ1-2	TRBV19	NA	NA	TGTGCCAGTAGTATAGGGAGGTATGGCTACACCTTC	CASSIGRYGYTF
TRBJ1-5	TRBV2	once	NA	TGTGCCAGCAGTGCGGACAGCTCAGATCGGCCCCAGCATTTT	CASSADSSDRPQHF
TRBJ1-3	TRBV11-2	NA	NA	TGTGCCAGCAGCTTTTCCGGGGATCGAAACACCATATATTTT	CASSFSGDRNTIYF
TRBJ2-5	TRBV20-1	NA	NA	TGCAGTGCTAGTTCCAGCCACGAGGAGGAGACCCAGTACTTC	CSASSSHEEETQYF
TRBJ2-1	TRBV24-1	NA	NA	TGTGCCACCAGTGATAGCCGGGGCCCCTACAATGAGCAGTTCTTC	CATSDSRGPYNEQFF
TRBJ2-5	TRBV21-1	NA	NA	TGTGCCAGCTCGTCTAGGAGGGACCCGTACCAAGAGACCCAGTACTTC	CASSSRRDPYQETQYF